The rows below give T cell receptor beta chains drawn from one sample of a study of T cells in Graves' hyperthyroidism and ophthalmopathy. TCRdb re-analysed the multiplex PCR reads in MiXCR, keeping a single row per CDR3 protein. Found here are some 500,000 distinct CDR3 sequences, roughly an eighth of them singletons; the top ten hold around a sixth. The sequenced sample was blood. The receptor set was obtained from a woman aged 18-35 years with Graves' hyperthyroidism. Both conserved end residues are part of each CDR3. D genes are given only for firm matches. Only some rows state a clone size, as once, few, many or a class for expanded clones.

d_call	j_call	clone_size	v_call	cdr3_aa	cdr3_nt
TRBD1	TRBJ2-1	.	TRBV4-1	CASSHAPGQGMPLIEQFF	TGCGCCAGCAGCCATGCCCCGGGACAGGGTATGCCCTTGATTGAGCAGTTCTTC
TRBD1	TRBJ2-3	many	TRBV19	CASSTVDRGRSDTQYF	TGTGCCAGTAGCACGGTAGACAGGGGGCGGTCAGATACGCAGTATTTT
.	TRBJ2-2	many	TRBV3-1	CASSQSYNGELFF	TGTGCCAGCAGCCAATCGTACAACGGGGAGCTGTTTTTT
TRBD2	TRBJ2-1	many	TRBV7-6	CASSMTSGYNEQFF	TGTGCCAGCAGCATGACTAGCGGATACAATGAGCAGTTCTTC
.	TRBJ1-1	many	TRBV30	CAWSRWYTEAFF	TGTGCCTGGAGTCGCTGGTACACTGAAGCTTTCTTT
TRBD2	TRBJ2-7	many	TRBV24-1	CATSETPTTGTTGEQYF	TGTGCCACCAGTGAGACGCCCACCACGGGGACTACGGGCGAGCAGTACTTC
.	TRBJ2-3	.	TRBV30	CACSTGLSTDTQYF	TGTGCCTGCTCTACAGGGTTGAGCACAGATACGCAGTATTTT
TRBD2	TRBJ2-1	few	TRBV7-9	CASSLLAGGPLYPFF	TGTGCCAGCAGCTTATTAGCGGGAGGGCCTTTATATCCGTTCTTC
TRBD1	TRBJ2-1	many	TRBV11-2	CASSSMGTGGGLSYNEQFF	TGTGCCAGCAGCTCAATGGGGACAGGGGGCGGTCTCTCCTACAATGAGCAGTTCTTC
.	TRBJ2-5	.	TRBV7-2	CASSPGEVGRDQETQYF	TGTGCCAGCAGCCCGGGGGAGGTTGGGCGGGACCAAGAGACCCAGTACTTC
TRBD2	TRBJ2-3	many	TRBV27	CASSRPGGGSTDTQYF	TGTGCCAGCAGTAGGCCGGGAGGGGGGAGCACAGATACGCAGTATTTT
.	TRBJ2-3	.	TRBV2	CASGERGTDTQYF	TGTGCCAGCGGGGAAAGGGGGACAGATACGCAGTATTTT
TRBD2	TRBJ2-1	.	TRBV19	CASSIRAGGPGGEQFF	TGTGCCAGTAGTATCCGAGCGGGAGGGCCGGGAGGTGAGCAGTTCTTC
.	TRBJ1-5	.	TRBV19	CASSWGDVSNQPQHF	TGTGCCAGTAGTTGGGGGGACGTTAGCAATCAGCCCCAGCATTTT
TRBD1	TRBJ1-4	few	TRBV7-9	CASSPGTGGARTNEKLFF	TGTGCCAGCAGCCCGGGGACAGGGGGCGCCCGGACTAATGAAAAACTGTTTTTT
.	TRBJ1-2	.	TRBV19	CASSNRRGSYGYTF	TGTGCCAGTAGTAATCGGAGGGGATCCTATGGCTACACCTTC
.	TRBJ2-7	few	TRBV19	CASSVGQNSYEQYF	TGTGCCAGTAGTGTTGGACAGAACTCCTACGAGCAGTACTTC
TRBD1	TRBJ1-1	many	TRBV19	CASSLGTGGWAFF	TGTGCCAGTTCCCTCGGGACAGGGGGTTGGGCTTTCTTT
TRBD1	TRBJ2-1	.	TRBV6-1	CASSARTGGGLSYNEQFF	TGTGCCAGCAGTGCCCGGACAGGGGGAGGTTTGTCCTACAATGAGCAGTTCTTC
TRBD2	TRBJ2-1	.	TRBV7-9	CASSLGTSGYNEEFF	TGTGCCAGCAGCTTGGGGACTAGCGGGTACAATGAGGAGTTCTTC
.	TRBJ1-3	many	TRBV30	CAWGVGSGNTIYF	TGTGCCTGGGGGGTAGGCTCTGGAAACACCATATATTTT
.	TRBJ2-3	many	TRBV4-1	CASSSPSGTSTDTQYF	TGCGCCAGCAGCTCCCCCAGTGGGACTAGCACAGATACGCAGTATTTT
TRBD2	TRBJ2-1	few	TRBV10-3	CAISESSLAGGEGEQFF	TGTGCCATCAGTGAGTCCTCACTAGCGGGAGGAGAAGGTGAGCAGTTCTTC
.	TRBJ1-1	many	TRBV28	CASSPPTTEGTEAFF	TGTGCCAGCAGTCCCCCGACGACGGAGGGCACTGAAGCTTTCTTT
.	TRBJ1-1	many	TRBV2	CASTAAKNTEAFF	TGTGCCAGCACGGCAGCCAAGAACACTGAAGCTTTCTTT
TRBD2	TRBJ2-1	.	TRBV27	CASSLGRLAGGPEQFF	TGTGCCAGCAGTCTAGGGCGACTAGCGGGAGGTCCTGAGCAGTTCTTC
.	TRBJ1-6	few	TRBV6-1	CASSSGQLGSYNSPLHF	TGTGCCAGCAGTTCAGGTCAATTAGGCTCCTATAATTCACCCCTCCACTTT
.	TRBJ1-1	few	TRBV20-1	CSARDPVLGNTEAFF	TGCAGTGCTAGAGATCCGGTGTTAGGGAACACTGAAGCTTTCTTT
.	TRBJ2-1	.	TRBV5-5	CASSLTLAEGGYNEQFF	TGTGCCAGCAGCTTGACCCTAGCGGAGGGGGGTTACAATGAGCAGTTCTTC
.	TRBJ2-2	many	TRBV20-1	CSASTGDPSTGELFF	TGCAGTGCTAGTACGGGGGACCCTTCCACCGGGGAGCTGTTTTTT
TRBD2	TRBJ2-1	many	TRBV12-3/TRBV12-4	CASSSPPGLAGGYNEQFF	TGTGCCAGCAGTTCTCCCCCGGGACTAGCGGGGGGCTACAATGAGCAGTTCTTC
TRBD2	TRBJ2-2	few	TRBV7-8	CASSFFRTSGGTGELFF	TGTGCCAGCAGCTTCTTCCGGACTAGCGGCGGGACCGGGGAGCTGTTTTTT
.	TRBJ2-1	few	TRBV19	CASSRTRNEQFF	TGTGCCAGTAGTAGAACTAGGAATGAGCAGTTCTTC
TRBD2	TRBJ2-1	.	TRBV3-1	CASSPSAGAYNEQFF	TGTGCCAGCAGCCCCTCAGCGGGAGCTTACAATGAGCAGTTCTTC
.	TRBJ2-2	many	TRBV29-1	CSVGWANDPGELFF	TGCAGCGTTGGGTGGGCAAACGATCCTGGGGAGCTGTTTTTT
.	TRBJ2-1	many	TRBV24-1	CATSDTTLSGNYNEQFF	TGTGCCACCAGTGATACCACCTTGAGCGGCAACTACAATGAGCAGTTCTTC
.	TRBJ1-1	many	TRBV30	CAYRGGAEAFF	TGTGCCTACCGGGGGGGGGCTGAAGCTTTCTTT
.	TRBJ1-1	.	TRBV27	CVSRHPEYTEAFF	TGTGTCAGCAGACATCCCGAGTACACTGAAGCTTTCTTT
.	TRBJ1-4	many	TRBV11-1	CASSSEGNEKLFF	TGTGCCAGCAGCTCCGAGGGGAATGAAAAACTGTTTTTT
.	TRBJ1-6	many	TRBV12-3/TRBV12-4	CASTGALWGIGHNSPLHF	TGTGCCAGCACGGGGGCCTTATGGGGGATCGGACATAATTCACCCCTCCACTTT
.	TRBJ1-2	few	TRBV6-1	CASRHLGSDYGYTF	TGTGCCAGCAGACACCTCGGGTCGGACTATGGCTACACCTTC
.	TRBJ2-1	.	TRBV5-1	CASSLAIRQLSDEQFF	TGCGCCAGCAGCTTGGCCATCAGACAGTTATCCGATGAGCAGTTCTTC
.	TRBJ1-5	few	TRBV29-1	CSVLMGAGGNQPQHF	TGCAGCGTTCTTATGGGGGCTGGTGGCAATCAGCCCCAGCATTTT
.	TRBJ1-2	few	TRBV6-1	CASTFERSNYSYTF	TGTGCCAGCACTTTCGAGCGGAGTAACTATAGCTACACCTTC
.	TRBJ1-5	many	TRBV20-1	CSAGSGGPRPQHF	TGCAGTGCCGGGAGCGGAGGCCCTCGACCCCAGCATTTT
TRBD1	TRBJ1-2	.	TRBV29-1	CSVGDRQHYGYTF	TGCAGCGTTGGGGACAGGCAACACTATGGCTACACCTTC